This T cell receptor (beta chain) was obtained from a study of T cells after yellow fever vaccination. This clonotype was seen more than once but under ten times. The antigen is undetermined. Synthesis of TCR cDNA relied on 5'RACE template switching, which attached a universal primer site and UMIs. TCRdb analysed the 5' RACE reads with MiXCR anew, one entry per CDR3 protein. The repertoire consists of hundreds of thousands of distinct CDR3 sequences, with 17% occurring once and the leading ten covering around 16%. Findings of the study overall: The bulk population could contribute abundant contaminating clonotypes to FACS-sorted repertoires. Once the booster was given, most primary-vaccination clones reappeared, at roughly 96% for CD4 and roughly 85% for CD8. Overlap between CD4 and CD8 compartments was detected for a small share of clonotypes.

CDR1 is SGHDT, CDR2 YYEEEE, per germline. The CDR3 covers 19 residues. V shed 2 bases and J shed 0 bases, with 21 bases lying between them. This TCR came from a man between 18 and 35 years old who received the YFV17D yellow fever vaccine. The sequenced sample was PBMCs, obtained 5 days after the first yellow fever vaccination. The V gene is TRBV5-6, the J gene TRBJ1-5; D is possibly TRBD1 (5 bases). The CDR3 here is CASSLLGHWGPYSNQPQHF. The CDR3 region has the DNA TGTGCCAGCAGCTTATTGGGGCACTGGGGCCCTTATAGCAATCAGCCCCAGCATTTT.